The rows below give T cell receptor beta chains drawn from one sample of a study of beta chain features in type 1 diabetes. Profiling relied on immunoSEQ multiplex PCR, and the TCRdb table lists in-frame clones only, not all of them. Of more than 300,000 clones in the sample, around 9.6% are singletons; the top ten hold about 0.64%. Material for sequencing was central memory CD4+ T cells from blood. These receptors all stem from a man aged 25 to 40 with type 1 diabetes. CDR3s include the opening cysteine and the closing phenylalanine or tryptophan. The D gene is left open where the match is weak. Rows may omit the clone size; those that give it use once, few, many or a size class.

v_call	j_call	clone_size	d_call	cdr3_nt	cdr3_aa
TRBV7-2	TRBJ1-5	few	NA	TGTGCCAGCAGCTTCTACAATCAGCCCCAGCATTTT	CASSFYNQPQHF
TRBV11-2	TRBJ2-7	few	NA	TGTGCCAGCAGGTGGGGAGGCTACGAGCAGTACTTC	CASRWGGYEQYF
TRBV7-8	TRBJ2-7	NA	TRBD1	TGTGCCAGCAGCTTAGGGGGGACAGGGCTCTACGAGCAGTACTTC	CASSLGGTGLYEQYF
TRBV2	TRBJ2-3	NA	TRBD2	TGTGCCAGCAGCCTCACCGGATCTAGCGGGAGCACAGATACGCAGTATTTT	CASSLTGSSGSTDTQYF
TRBV5-1	TRBJ1-5	few	TRBD1	TGCGCCAGCAGCTTTCCCCTCGGGGGACAGACCACCTGGGGCAATCAGCCCCAGCATTTT	CASSFPLGGQTTWGNQPQHF
TRBV6-1	TRBJ1-1	NA	NA	TGTGCCAGCAGTGAATTCGGGGGTTGGGGCACTGAAGCTTTCTTT	CASSEFGGWGTEAFF
TRBV11-2	TRBJ2-5	few	NA	TGTGCCAGCAGCTTTGGGACCCAGGAGACCCAGTACTTC	CASSFGTQETQYF
TRBV2	TRBJ2-7	few	NA	TGTGCCAGCAGGAACGAGGGGCGTAAGCACTTC	CASRNEGRKHF
TRBV2	TRBJ2-2	few	NA	TGTGCCAGCCGAGTTTCGTCCACCGGGGAGCTGTTTTTT	CASRVSSTGELFF
TRBV5-1	TRBJ1-2	NA	NA	TGCGCCAGCAGCCCCGATCACAGCACCTATGGCTACACCTTC	CASSPDHSTYGYTF
TRBV5-4	TRBJ1-5	many	NA	TGTGCCAGCAGCTTGGGGGTAAACGGCAATCAGCCCCAGCATTTT	CASSLGVNGNQPQHF
TRBV10-3	TRBJ2-2	many	NA	TGTGCCATCAGACTACCCCGAGGGAGAGCTAACACCGGGGAGCTGTTTTTT	CAIRLPRGRANTGELFF
TRBV11-1	TRBJ2-5	NA	NA	TGTGCCAGCAGCCCCGGGACCCAAGAGACCCAGTACTTC	CASSPGTQETQYF
TRBV27	TRBJ1-1	NA	NA	TGTGCCAGCAACTTAAATAAGGGCCTTACTGAAGCTTTCTTT	CASNLNKGLTEAFF
TRBV27	TRBJ1-5	many	NA	TGTGCCAGCAGGGGCCCAGCAGCGACTCAGCCCCAGCATTTT	CASRGPAATQPQHF
TRBV20-1	TRBJ1-2	few	NA	TGCAGTGCTAGTCTGGGCTATGGCTACACCTTC	CSASLGYGYTF
TRBV14	TRBJ1-2	NA	NA	TGTGCCAGCAGCCAAGATAGGAGCTATGGCTACACCTTC	CASSQDRSYGYTF
TRBV7-2	TRBJ1-2	many	NA	TGTGCCACCTCAAGTACATTCTATGGCTACACCTTC	CATSSTFYGYTF
TRBV6-1	TRBJ1-1	NA	NA	TGTGCCAGCAGCCAACAGACAGCTTACACTGAAGCTTTCTTT	CASSQQTAYTEAFF
TRBV10-3	TRBJ2-5	NA	NA	TGTGCCATCAGGCCCGGGGAAGACAAAGAGACCCAGTACTTC	CAIRPGEDKETQYF
TRBV29-1	TRBJ2-1	few	TRBD2	TGCAGCGTTGTCACTAGCGACTACTACAATGAGCAGTTCTTC	CSVVTSDYYNEQFF
TRBV5-1	TRBJ2-5	few	NA	TGCGCCAGCAGACAGGTCCCCAATCAAGAGACCCAGTACTTC	CASRQVPNQETQYF